These 18 T cell receptor beta chains were sequenced from one sample in a study of blood T cell repertoires in COVID-19. Assay: immunoSEQ multiplex PCR; the TCRdb copy retains only in-frame clones and omits some. The sample lists about 360,000 clones, around 87% seen once, with around 1.9% in the top ten. The sample was PBMCs or T cells enriched from blood (not recorded which). The source of these receptors is a man aged 40-49 years in a cohort exposed to, infected with or recovered from COVID-19 (not recorded which).

The chain links TRBV5-1 to TRBJ1-5; a possible D gene is TRBD1 (6 bases). V lost 0 bases and J lost 1, with 11 bases in between. This CDR3 region has 16 residues. The germline gives CDR1 SGHRS, CDR2 YFSETQ. The CDR3 loop is CASSLGPGQSNQPQHF. In nucleotides, the CDR3 is TGCGCCAGCAGCTTGGGTCCTGGACAGAGCAATCAGCCCCAGCATTTT. The full variable domain, with the rest looked up from reference TRBV5-1 and TRBJ1-5, is KAGVTQTPRYLIKTRGQQVTLSCSPISGHRSVSWYQQTPGQGLQFLFEYFSETQRNKGNFPGRFSGRQFSNSRSEMNVSTLELGDSALYLCASSLGPGQSNQPQHFGDGTRLSIL.

CDR3 region: CASSPHRDRVNEQFF. The CDR3, as DNA: TGTGCCAGCAGCCCACACCGGGACAGGGTAAATGAGCAGTTCTTC. The chain links TRBV7-6 to TRBJ2-1; TRBD1 agrees at 9 bases. The germline V gene has CDR1 SGHVS and CDR2 FNYEAQ. The CDR3 extends over 15 amino acids. V lost 5 bases, J lost 7 bases, and 9 bases stayed unmatched.

The chain is built from TRBV29-1 and TRBJ2-7; tentative D call: TRBD2 (5 bases). Trimming stripped 1 base from V and 4 bases from J, with 11 bases between. Germline V gene data show CDR1 as SQVTM and CDR2 as ANQGSEA. The CDR3 covers 13 residues. CDR3 nucleotides: TGCAGCGTTGAAGGGACTTCCCATTACGAGCAGTACTTC. The encoded protein is CSVEGTSHYEQYF.

The chain uses TRBV11-2 and TRBJ1-5; D ambiguous. From germline, CDR1 is SGHAT and CDR2 FQNNGV. The CDR3 covers 12 residues. With 5 bases removed from V and 9 bases from J, the gap between germline ends came to 11 bases. The CDR3 sequence: CASSILGGPQHF. In nucleotides, the CDR3 is TGTGCCAGCAGCATCCTCGGAGGGCCCCAGCATTTT.

This chain links TRBV28 with TRBJ1-5; D possibly corresponds to TRBD1 (6 bases). Looked up from germline, CDR1 is MDHEN and CDR2 is SYDVKM. V was cut by 5 bases and J by 2 bases, with 13 bases left in between. This CDR3 has 15 amino acids. The CDR3 DNA follows: TGTGCCAGCAGTGCTGGGGGGGCGGGCAATCAGCCCCAGCATTTT. Encoded protein: CASSAGGAGNQPQHF.

The V gene is TRBV12-5, the J gene TRBJ1-1; 11 nucleotides align to TRBD1. The germline gives CDR1 LGHNT, CDR2 FRNRAP. After removal of 0 bases from V and 5 bases from J, the junction contained 5 bases not matched to a gene. This CDR3 region has 16 residues. CDR3 DNA: TGTGCTAGTGGTTTGGTACTCGGGACAGGGGGTACTGAAGCTTTCTTT. Its translation is CASGLVLGTGGTEAFF. The full variable domain, in which reference TRBV12-5 and TRBJ1-1 provide the parts outside the CDR3, is DARVTQTPRHKVTEMGQEVTMRCQPILGHNTVFWYRQTMMQGLELLAYFRNRAPLDDSGMPKDRFSAEMPDATLATLKIQPSEPRDSAVYFCASGLVLGTGGTEAFFGQGTRLTVV.

This clone was seen only a few times. The chain uses TRBV19 and TRBJ2-6, with TRBD1 matching over 7 bases. V trimming: 6 bases; J trimming: 0 bases; junction bases outside the gene matches: 8. The length of the CDR3 is 17 residues. CDR1 and CDR2 from the germline V gene are LNHDA and SQIVND (reference sequence). The chain's CDR3 is CASSYPGQSSGANVLTF. The CDR3, as DNA: TGTGCCAGTAGCTATCCGGGACAGAGCTCTGGGGCCAACGTCCTGACTTTC. The variable domain in full, with the rest retrieved from reference TRBV19 and TRBJ2-6, is DGGITQSPKYLFRKEGQNVTLSCEQNLNHDAMYWYRQDPGQGLRLIYYSQIVNDFQKGDIAEGYSVSREKKESFPLTVTSAQKNPTAFYLCASSYPGQSSGANVLTFGAGSRLTVL.

The chain carries TRBV6-5 and TRBJ2-1, with 12 bases fitting TRBD2. Germline V gene sequence: CDR1 MNHEY, CDR2 SVGAGI. The CDR3 sequence is 15 residues long. The V gene end was trimmed by 6 bases and the J gene end by 4 bases; junction bases not matched to a gene: 4. The CDR3 nucleotides are TGTGCCAGCAGCCCACTAGCGGGAGGATACAATGAGCAGTTCTTC. It encodes CASSPLAGGYNEQFF.

For the CDR3, the DNA is TGTGCCAGCAGTCCGGGGGGCAGCGGGCCCTATGGCTACACCTTC. Translation: CASSPGGSGPYGYTF. This chain connects TRBV27 to TRBJ1-2, with D possibly being TRBD1 (6 bases). The ends were cut back, 5 bases at V and 4 bases at J, with 17 bases in the middle. In germline, CDR1 is MNHEY, CDR2 SMNVEV (reference sequence). The CDR3 has 15 residues.

This chain joins TRBV12-5 and TRBJ1-2, with 7 positions matching TRBD1. This CDR3 is built from 15 residues. V was clipped by 1 base and J by 2 bases; unmatched bases: 4. The germline V gene has CDR1 LGHNT and CDR2 FRNRAP. Here the CDR3 reads CASGLELGGNYGYTF. The DNA of the CDR3 is TGTGCTAGTGGTTTGGAGCTAGGGGGCAACTATGGCTACACCTTC.

V and J are TRBV27 and TRBJ2-7; D possibly corresponds to TRBD2 (5 bases). The CDR3 totals 14 residues. The V and J ends lost 4 bases and 5 bases respectively, with 15 bases between them. Germline V gene data show CDR1 as MNHEY and CDR2 as SMNVEV (reference sequence). CDR3 nucleotide sequence: TGTGCCAGCAGTTCCCCGGGGTTTGGGAACGAGCAGTACTTC. The encoded protein is CASSSPGFGNEQYF.

This clone was observed once. V gene TRBV11-2 combines with J gene TRBJ2-7; D gene unclear. From germline, CDR1 is SGHAT and CDR2 FQNNGV. V was clipped by 2 bases and J by 6 bases, with 14 bases between them. The CDR3 runs to 14 residues. The CDR3 here is CASSLSSLPGEQYF. The CDR3 DNA reads as TGTGCCAGCAGCTTATCCAGCCTACCGGGCGAGCAGTACTTC.

The chain's CDR3 is CASSRLFVDTQYF. CDR3 DNA sequence: TGTGCCAGCAGTCGACTCTTCGTAGATACGCAGTATTTT. V is TRBV28 and J is TRBJ2-3, with unresolved D. There are 13 residues in the CDR3. The germline gives CDR1 MDHEN, CDR2 SYDVKM. With 5 bases removed from V and 5 bases from J, the gap between germline ends came to 11 bases.

CDR3 sequence reads: CASQGGDTGELFF. The CDR3 region has the DNA TGCGCCAGCCAGGGAGGAGACACCGGGGAGCTGTTTTTT. The gene calls are TRBV10-1 and TRBJ2-2; a weak D match, TRBD2 (6 bases). With 8 bases removed from V and 3 bases from J, the gap between germline ends came to 10 bases. Germline V CDR1 and CDR2: WNHNN, SYGVQD (reference sequence). This CDR3 is 13 amino acids long.

The rearrangement links TRBV4-2 to TRBJ1-1; maybe TRBD1 (5 bases). Trimming took 0 bases from V and 8 from J, leaving 16 bases between them. The CDR3 extends over 15 amino acids. Germline V lookup: CDR1 LGHNA, CDR2 YNFKEQ. The DNA for the CDR3 is TGTGCCAGCAGCCAAGATCAGAGTGTGGGGCTAGAAGCTTTCTTT. As protein: CASSQDQSVGLEAFF.

This clone was recorded only once. V usage is TRBV12-3 or TRBV12-4 and J usage is TRBJ1-2, with a possible D match to TRBD1 (5 bases). The V gene lost 6 bases and the J gene lost 7 bases, with 15 bases spanning the gap. CDR3 length equals 13 residues. This chain's CDR3 is CASRTQYGAGYTF. The CDR3 DNA follows: TGTGCCAGCAGGACACAGTATGGGGCTGGCTACACCTTC.

The J gene is TRBJ2-5, the V gene TRBV6-5, with D perhaps TRBD1 (5 bases). With 2 bases removed from V and 1 base from J, the gap between germline ends came to 11 bases. Per germline, CDR1 MNHEY and CDR2 SVGAGI. CDR3 length: 15 residues. CDR3 region: CASSYTGSLQETQYF. In DNA form, the CDR3 reads TGTGCCAGCAGTTACACAGGCTCCCTCCAAGAGACCCAGTACTTC.

The chain joins TRBV7-6 to TRBJ2-1, with 9 bases matching TRBD1. This CDR3 region has 17 residues. The V gene end was trimmed by 1 base and the J gene end by 7 bases; junction bases not matched to a gene: 11. CDR1 is SGHVS and CDR2 is FNYEAQ in the germline V gene. The CDR3 is CASSLVGSGTGSNEQFF. As DNA, the CDR3 is TGTGCCAGCAGCTTAGTTGGATCCGGGACAGGGAGTAATGAGCAGTTCTTC.